This T cell receptor beta chain was obtained from a study of breast tumors, draining lymph nodes, adjacent tissues (TCRdb year 2016). Study-level background: The study compared TCR beta repertoires across tumor, adjacent nontumor tissue and axillary lymph nodes from breast cancer patients. In human breast cancer, the study set out to assess how tumor, surrounding tissue and draining lymph node repertoires relate to one another and whether T cells might be exchanged between them.

Regarding this clonotype: It lacks a known antigen. No quality values exist for individual bases; no much larger clone is one base distant.

Broader findings and caveats from the paper: Rather than being directly demonstrated, the conclusion that tumor T cells originate in lymph nodes was presented as consistent with a hypothesis. The data were considered consistent with most tumor T cells being derived from the lymph node and subsequently expanding within tumor tissue. In luminal-like breast cancer, tumor and nontumor tissue repertoires resembled each other significantly more than in basal-like breast cancer. T-cell repertoire diversity in tumors was found to be lower than in lymph nodes but higher than in nontumor tissue, and preferential V and J gene usage was observed.

The CDR3, from cysteine to phenylalanine, totals 14 residues. The only DNA kept is the CDR3, 42 bases in frame from the first base. Deletion took 5 bases off V and 6 bases off J, with a span of 19 bases between the germline ends. According to the germline V gene (reference sequence), CDR1 reads DFQATT and CDR2 reads SNEGSKA. Sequencing relied on an Illumina HiSeq 2000. Multiplex PCR amplification was used to generate the TCR beta chain libraries. High-throughput sequencing was used to analyze the amplified TCR beta chain products. TCRdb ran its own pipeline on the public reads, namely fastp trimming at Q25 and MiXCR clone calling, and kept in-frame beta chains. Each entry is one CDR3 protein sequence, shown with its most common DNA and genes. The sample data list 50,000 to 75,000 distinct CDR3 sequences, and approximately 57% of these were observed just once. Roughly 19% of the sample is held by the ten biggest clonotypes.

The sequenced material came from breast tumor tissue. The sequence derives from a female donor with breast cancer. Some clones in this sample may be carry-over from other donors' samples. The rearranged chain carries TRBV20-1 and TRBJ1-2; the D gene remains uncertain. The DNA is TGCAGTGCTGGCCACGGAGGCAGAAAGGATGGCTACACCTTC. It is translated as CSAGHGGRKDGYTF.